These 10 T cell receptor beta chains were sequenced from one sample in a study of vaccination effects on CD4 cells after COVID-19. Sequencing followed a ViraFEST assay step that expanded antigen-specific CD4+ T cells with viral peptide pools. With more than 9 days of culture completed, CD4+ T cells were isolated. Participants completed two doses of the BNT162b2 or mRNA-1273 vaccine. Using immunoSEQ multiplex PCR, the repertoire was profiled, and TCRdb retains in-frame clones only, with some absent. The sample yields fewer than 40,000 clones, approximately 80% seen once. Their antigens are not known. Sample: CD4+ T cells from PBMCs cultured with HCoV-NL63 spike peptides, taken after COVID-19 vaccination. The receptors were gathered from a human donor who received a COVID-19 vaccine. Some clones in this sample may be carry-over from other donors' samples.

V gene TRBV11-3 combines with J gene TRBJ2-1; TRBD1 agrees at 7 bases. With 4 bases clipped from V and 9 bases from J, the junction kept 6 bases outside the gene matches. This CDR3 is built from 13 residues. Germline V lookup: CDR1 SGHNT, CDR2 YENEEA. Written as DNA, the CDR3 is TGTGCCAGCAGCTCGAGACAGGGTCCTGAGCAGTTCTTC. This gives the protein CASSSRQGPEQFF.

The rearrangement uses TRBV11-3 and TRBJ2-4; D might be TRBD1 (5 bases). With 0 bases removed from V and 7 bases from J, the gap between germline ends came to 19 bases. The CDR3 is 17 amino acids. The germline V gene has CDR1 SGHNT and CDR2 YENEEA. The CDR3 here is CASSLDYRSGPRNIQYF. In DNA, the CDR3 is TGTGCCAGCAGCTTAGATTACAGGTCCGGCCCAAGGAACATTCAGTACTTC.

The rearrangement uses TRBV7-3 and TRBJ2-3, with D possibly being TRBD1 or TRBD2 (5 bases each). The CDR3 has 14 residues. Trimming took 1 base from V and 6 from J, leaving 11 bases between them. Germline V gene sequence: CDR1 SGHTA, CDR2 FQGTGA. The CDR3 region is CASSLNPGTDTQYF. CDR3 nucleotides: TGTGCCAGCAGCTTAAATCCAGGGACCGATACGCAGTATTTT.

The chain couples TRBV18 to TRBJ2-1; D possibly matches TRBD1 or TRBD2 (5 bases each). This CDR3 contains 17 residues. Trimming cost V 1 base and J 0 bases, with 13 bases left between them. Germline CDR1 KGHSH, CDR2 LQKENI. This CDR3 reads CASSPRVWGSSYNEQFF. DNA for the CDR3: TGTGCCAGCTCACCACGAGTCTGGGGGAGCTCCTACAATGAGCAGTTCTTC.

This chain connects TRBV4-3 to TRBJ1-1; 7 bases are shared with TRBD1. J lost 1 base, V lost 1 base, and 6 bases had no gene match. Per germline, CDR1 LGHNA and CDR2 YSLEER. The CDR3 sequence is 16 residues long. The CDR3 DNA follows: TGCGCCAGCAGCCAAGCCGACAGGGTAGGGAACACTGAAGCTTTCTTT. Translated: CASSQADRVGNTEAFF.

This chain connects TRBV5-1 to TRBJ2-3; 8 positions match TRBD1. V was clipped by 5 bases and J by 0 bases; unmatched bases: 2. The CDR3 loop spans 14 amino acids. Per germline, CDR1 SGHRS and CDR2 YFSETQ. The CDR3 is CASSWDRSTDTQYF. CDR3 nucleotides: TGCGCCAGCAGTTGGGACAGGAGCACAGATACGCAGTATTTT.

Only one count was recorded for this clone. This rearrangement joins TRBV24-1 to TRBJ2-5; 9 bases fit TRBD2. CDR3 size: 14 residues. In germline, CDR1 is KGHDR, CDR2 SFDVKD. V was pared by 9 bases and J by 0 bases, with 4 bases of the junction left unmatched. The CDR3 DNA follows: TGTGCCACCCCGCGGGGGGGGTACCAAGAGACCCAGTACTTC. The encoded protein is CATPRGGYQETQYF.

The V and J genes are TRBV3-1 (or the pseudogene TRBV3-2) and TRBJ2-7; TRBD2 might be the D (5 bases). CDR3 length: 14 residues. CDR1 is LGHDT and CDR2 is YNNKEL in the germline V gene (reference sequence). V lost 4 bases and J 2 bases, leaving 12 bases between the germline ends. This chain's CDR3 is CASSRRGYPYEQYV. In DNA, the CDR3 is TGTGCCAGCAGCCGACGAGGGTACCCCTACGAGCAGTACGTC.

The chain carries TRBV24-1 and TRBJ2-5; tentative D call: TRBD2 (5 bases). Germline loops: CDR1 KGHDR, CDR2 SFDVKD. The ends were cut back, 4 bases at V and 5 bases at J, with 16 bases in the middle. The CDR3 consists of 15 residues. CDR3 coding DNA: TGTGCCACCAGTGAAGGCGTCATTCGAGGGGAGACCCAGTACTTC. It encodes CATSEGVIRGETQYF.

The V and J genes are TRBV20-1 and TRBJ2-2, with D unresolved. CDR1 is DFQATT, CDR2 SNEGSKA, per germline (reference sequence). Trimming cost V 4 bases and J 5 bases, with 5 bases left between them. The CDR3 extends over 11 amino acids. CDR3 bases: TGCAGTGCTATCTCAACCGGGGAGCTGTTTTTT. Translating it yields CSAISTGELFF.